One and the same sample provided the 25 T cell receptor beta chains below, sequenced in a study of tumor and adjacent non-tumor tissue in lung cancer. RNA was extracted from bulk tissue without any cell sorting. The normal lung tissue was taken more than 3 cm from the tumor edge. Three rounds of nested PCR, following a modified ARM-PCR protocol, produced the TCRbeta library. MiXCR, run by TCRdb on the multiplex PCR reads, gives a single entry per CDR3 protein. This table holds roughly 49,000 distinct CDR3 sequences, roughly 69% found once. Sequencing was carried out using distant non-tumor lung tissue. The receptors stem from a woman aged 60 to 75 with non-small cell lung cancer.

Comment on this clonotype: One junction end disagrees with the germline gene, perhaps due to a read error. This sequence joins TRBV11-3 and TRBJ1-1, with D hard to call. The germline CDR1 and CDR2 sequences are SGHNT and YENEEA. CDR3 length equals 14 residues. The CDR3 loop is CASSAPGSHAEAIF. The CDR3 DNA is TGTGCCAGCAGCGCGCCTGGGTCCCACGCTGAAGCTATCTTT.

About this clonotype: No conserved phenylalanine or tryptophan ends this CDR3, so it is likely a read error. The gene calls are TRBV4-3 and TRBJ1-5, with 8 nucleotides matching TRBD1. Germline V lookup: CDR1 LGHNA, CDR2 YSLEER. J gave up 6 bases and V 0 bases, and 19 bases lay outside the gene matches. The CDR3 contains 20 residues. CDR3 in DNA: TGCGCCAGCAGCCAAGATCTAAGTACAGGACAGGGAGGCGCAACTCAGCCCCAGCATCTT. This codes for CASSQDLSTGQGGATQPQHL.

As for this clonotype: No conserved phenylalanine or tryptophan ends this CDR3, so it is likely a read error. This chain uses TRBV18 with TRBJ1-1; D is unresolved. V lost 3 bases and J 0 bases, leaving 5 bases between the germline ends. Germline CDR1 and CDR2: KGHSH and LQKENI. The CDR3 is made up of 13 amino acids. The chain's CDR3 is CASSPVLNTEAFY. The CDR3 DNA follows: TGTGCCAGCTCACCCGTCCTGAACACTGAAGCTTTCTAT.

On this clonotype: At one end the junction does not follow the germline gene, possibly because of a read error. This chain connects TRBV6-2 or TRBV6-3 to TRBJ2-7, with 9 positions matching TRBD1. CDR1 is MNHEY and CDR2 is SVGEGT in the germline V gene. The length of the CDR3 is 15 residues. The CDR3 sequence is CDSSYSGDRVYEQYF. The CDR3 bases are TGTGACAGCAGTTACTCCGGGGACAGGGTCTACGAACAGTACTTC.

Only one count was recorded for this clonotype. This chain connects TRBV4-1 to TRBJ2-3, with TRBD1 matching 7 bases. This CDR3 is built from 13 residues. The germline CDR1 and CDR2 sequences are MGHRA and YSYEKL. V shed 11 bases, J shed 5 bases, and the junction held 10 bases outside the gene matches. The CDR3 is CACSRDSLDTQYF. CDR3 sequence (DNA): TGCGCCTGTAGCCGGGACAGTTTAGATACGCAGTATTTT.

A note on this clonotype: At one boundary the junction diverges from the germline segment, which might be a read error. The chain uses TRBV11-3 and TRBJ1-4; D perhaps matches TRBD1 (5 bases). Germline V gene data show CDR1 as SGHNT and CDR2 as YENEEA. There are 17 residues in the CDR3. The CDR3 spells CASCFDSQDPTNEKLFF. CDR3 nucleotides: TGTGCCAGCTGCTTTGACAGCCAAGATCCAACTAATGAAAAACTGTTTTTT. The variable domain in full, with the rest retrieved from reference TRBV11-3 and TRBJ1-4, is EAGVVQSPRYKIIEKKQPVAFWCNPISGHNTLYWYLQNLGQGPELLIRYENEEAVDDSQLPKDRFSAERLKGVDSTLKIQPAELGDSAVYLCASCFDSQDPTNEKLFFGSGTQLSVL.

About this clonotype itself: An end of the junction differs from the germline gene, which may be a read error. CDR3 bases: TGCGCCAGCAGCCCCACCCGGGGAGGGGCTGGGGGGGAGCTGTTCTTT. Translated: CASSPTRGGAGGELFF. The rearrangement joins TRBV4-3 to TRBJ2-2; 7 positions agree with TRBD2. The CDR3 is 16 amino acids. Per the germline V gene, CDR1 is LGHNA and CDR2 is YSLEER.

Turning to this clonotype: One junction end does not reproduce the germline sequence, and a read error may be involved. The genes are TRBV12-3 or TRBV12-4 and TRBJ2-3, with 10 nucleotides matching TRBD1. This CDR3 has 16 residues. In nucleotides, the CDR3 is TGTGCCAGCACTTCAACTGGGACAGGGGCGACAGATACGCAATATTTT. Translation gives CASTSTGTGATDTQYF.

This clonotype came up once. Sequence at one end of the junction differs from germline and may be a read error. This chain links TRBV4-2 with TRBJ1-1; 9 nucleotides align to TRBD1. The CDR3 covers 16 residues. Germline assignment: CDR1 LGHNA and CDR2 YNFKEQ. The chain's CDR3 is CASGQEGGTGSTEAFF. The DNA for the CDR3 is TGTGCCAGTGGCCAAGAAGGCGGGACAGGGTCCACTGAGGCTTTCTTT.

This clonotype was counted ten times or more. This clone may be a read error of a much larger clone one base away. The V and J genes are TRBV6-6 and TRBJ2-2; 10 bases are shared with TRBD1. The CDR3 is 15 amino acids. V gave up 5 bases and J gave up 3 bases; unmatched junction bases: 3. CDR1 is MNHNY, CDR2 SVGAGI, per germline (reference sequence). CDR3 region: CASSLGTGDTGELFF. Here the CDR3 DNA reads TGTGCCAGCAGTCTCGGGACAGGGGACACCGGGGAGCTGTTTTTT.

The chain couples TRBV20-1 to TRBJ2-5; TRBD2 aligns across 15 bases. Looked up from germline, CDR1 is DFQATT and CDR2 is SNEGSKA (reference sequence). V was clipped by 5 bases and J by 2 bases; unmatched bases: 6. CDR3 size: 16 residues. DNA of the CDR3: TGCAGTGCTGCTGGACTAGCGGGGGGGAGACAAGAGACCCAGTACTTC. Translation gives CSAAGLAGGRQETQYF.

On this clonotype itself: Just one base apart from a much larger clone, this may be a read error. The rearrangement joins TRBV15 to TRBJ2-1; D uncertain. Germline V gene sequence: CDR1 LNHNV, CDR2 YYDKDF (reference sequence). Trimming took off 0 bases at V and 5 bases at J, with 14 bases between the two ends. This CDR3 is built from 16 residues. CDR3 in amino acids: CATSRDLSQRHNEQFF. The CDR3 DNA reads as TGTGCCACCAGCAGAGATTTGAGTCAGAGACACAATGAGCAGTTCTTC.

With respect to this clonotype: One end of the junction fails to match germline, which may point to a read error. The chain carries TRBV6-5 and TRBJ2-1; a possible D gene is TRBD2 (6 bases). CDR1 MNHEY and CDR2 SVGAGI come from the germline V gene. CDR3 length: 18 residues. Here the CDR3 reads CVSSYSLLAGGKGNEQFF. Written as DNA, the CDR3 is TGTGTCAGCAGTTACTCGTTACTAGCCGGAGGGAAAGGGAATGAGCAGTTCTTC.

This clonotype appeared many times. The V gene is TRBV18, the J gene TRBJ1-5, with D perhaps matching TRBD1 (6 bases). The germline gives CDR1 KGHSH, CDR2 LQKENI. The CDR3 contains 15 residues. V lost 3 bases and J 5 bases, leaving 14 bases between the germline ends. The CDR3 region is CASSPLQGTDQPQHF. In DNA, the CDR3 is TGTGCCAGCTCACCCCTACAGGGAACAGATCAGCCCCAGCATTTT.

By frequency in the sample, this clonotype is medium-sized. This chain connects TRBV6-5 to TRBJ2-3; 7 bases align to TRBD2. The J segment lost 14 bases and the V segment lost 4 bases, leaving 12 bases of the junction unmatched. The length of the CDR3 is 13 residues. Germline assignment: CDR1 MNHEY and CDR2 SVGAGI. CDR3 in amino acids: CASSLGEAGVMYF. CDR3 nucleotides: TGTGCCAGCAGTTTAGGAGAGGCGGGAGTTATGTATTTT.

This clonotype occurred once. A much larger clone lies one base from this, so it may be a read error. This sequence joins TRBV20-1 and TRBJ1-3, with unresolved D. V was trimmed by 5 bases and J by 1 base, leaving 12 bases between them. From germline, CDR1 is DFQATT and CDR2 SNEGSKA (reference sequence). The length of the CDR3 is 14 residues. The CDR3 DNA follows: TGCAGTGCTTCTGATCAACTATCTGGAAACACCATATATTTT. This sequence encodes CSASDQLSGNTIYF.

This clonotype was seen more than once but under ten times. V gene TRBV7-9 combines with J gene TRBJ2-3; D might be TRBD2 (6 bases). V lost 8 bases, J lost 1 base, and 16 bases lay in between. The CDR3 spans 15 residues. CDR1 and CDR2 (germline): SEHNR, FQNEAQ (reference sequence). The CDR3 nucleotides read TGTGCCAGCTGCTCTTTTAGCGGCTGCACAGATACGCAGTATTTT. Translation gives CASCSFSGCTDTQYF.

Turning to this clonotype: The junction and the germline gene differ at one end; a read error may be behind it. The chain employs TRBV28 and TRBJ1-6; possibly TRBD1 for D (5 bases). Germline lookup yields CDR1 MDHEN and CDR2 SYDVKM. The CDR3 spans 14 residues. In DNA form, the CDR3 reads TGTGCCAGCAGCCCCCAGGGAGAGGGTTCACCCCGCCACTTT. The encoded protein is CASSPQGEGSPRHF. Using reference TRBV28 and TRBJ1-6 for the parts outside the CDR3, the full variable domain is DVKVTQSSRYLVKRTGEKVFLECVQDMDHENMFWYRQDPGLGLRLIYFSYDVKMKEKGDIPEGYSVSREKKERFSLILESASTNQTSMYLCASSPQGEGSPRHFGNGTRLTVT.

As for this clonotype: At one of its ends the junction is not consistent with the germline gene, which may arise from a read error. The V gene is TRBV29-1, the J gene TRBJ1-1; D is uncertain. Germline CDR1 reads SQVTM; CDR2 reads ANQGSEA. The CDR3 is 15 amino acids. The CDR3 DNA is TGCAGCGCCGATTGGTTGGAACGGGATAGCACTGTAGCTTTCTTT. It is translated as CSADWLERDSTVAFF.

Regarding this clonotype: A junction end diverges from the germline sequence, so it may reflect a read error. The V gene is TRBV6-6, the J gene TRBJ2-1; a possible D gene is TRBD2 (5 bases). This CDR3 has 11 residues. Germline CDR1 is MNHNY and CDR2 is SVGAGI (reference sequence). The CDR3 DNA follows: TGTGCCAGCAGAGGAGAGAATGAGCGGTTATTC. Translated: CASRGENERLF.

This clonotype was found a few times. In this CDR3 the conserved last residue, phenylalanine or tryptophan, is missing, so a read error is likely. The chain uses TRBV20-1 and TRBJ2-7, with no clear D. In germline, CDR1 is DFQATT, CDR2 SNEGSKA (reference sequence). The CDR3 length is 12 residues. V was pared by 6 bases and J by 9 bases, with 18 bases between. CDR3 in amino acids: CSAESASSGQYL. The CDR3 DNA reads as TGCAGTGCCGAGAGTGCGTCCTCGGGGCAGTACCTC.

As concerns this clonotype: This clone may be a read error of a much larger clone one base away. The chain carries TRBV5-1 and TRBJ2-7; D may match TRBD1 or TRBD2 (5 bases each). Germline CDR1 and CDR2: SGHRS and YFSETQ. CDR3 length: 14 amino acids. CDR3: CAGSPDPGPYEQYF. The CDR3 nucleotides are TGCGCCGGCAGCCCCGACCCGGGGCCCTACGAGCAGTACTTC.

About this clonotype: A read error may be the cause here, since a much bigger clone is one base away. J is TRBJ2-2 and V is TRBV30; D possibly corresponds to TRBD1 (6 bases). CDR1 is GTSNPN, CDR2 SVGIG, per germline (reference sequence). The CDR3 sequence is 14 residues long. CDR3 DNA sequence: TGTGCCTGGAGTGTAGACAGGAACACCTGGGAGCTGTTTTTT. It yields the protein CAWSVDRNTWELFF.

This chain joins TRBV2 and TRBJ2-5, with TRBD2 matching 9 bases. The trim removed 3 bases at V and 1 base at J, leaving 6 bases unmatched. Germline V gene sequence: CDR1 SNHLY, CDR2 FYNNEI. The CDR3 totals 16 residues. The CDR3, as DNA: TGTGCCAGCAGTGAGTGGTTAGCGGGGGCCCAAGAGACCCAGTACTTC. Encoded protein: CASSEWLAGAQETQYF.

The V and J genes are TRBV20-1 and TRBJ1-1, with D perhaps matching TRBD1 (5 bases). Looked up from germline, CDR1 is DFQATT and CDR2 is SNEGSKA (reference sequence). The CDR3 covers 13 residues. The CDR3 bases are TGCGATGCTAGGGACCAGGGCGGGACTGAAGCTTTCTTT. Translating gives CDARDQGGTEAFF.